This T cell receptor (beta chain) was identified in a study of cytomegalovirus exposure and HLA in healthy donors. Findings and limits, study-wide: CMV serostatus stood as the only immune exposure information on hand. Follow-up analysis later connected one missense variant in DCLRE1C with trimming of TCR beta V- and J-genes. Excluded: some indistinguishable V segments such as TRBV6-2 and TRBV6-3.

Donors counted as nominally healthy when sampled, yet unrecorded immune exposures were likely. V was pared by 5 bases and J by 3 bases, with 16 bases between. CDR3 length: 16 amino acids. Germline loops: CDR1 SGHAT, CDR2 FQDESV (reference sequence). The table lists this clone with a count of one. Its antigen is not identified. The study ran its PCR with 60 Vbeta and 13 Jbeta primers. Sequencing was performed with immunoSEQ multiplex PCR; in TCRdb, only in-frame clones are kept and a portion is missing. The data contain about 160,000 clones, approximately 80% of them singletons. This sequence was found in a male donor in good health and CMV-seronegative. This chain connects TRBV11-1 to TRBJ2-2, with a weak D call TRBD1 (5 bases). Sequenced material: PBMCs. The CDR3 sequence: CASSQMVGPDTGELFF. In DNA, the CDR3 is TGTGCCAGCAGCCAGATGGTGGGGCCCGACACCGGGGAGCTGTTTTTT.